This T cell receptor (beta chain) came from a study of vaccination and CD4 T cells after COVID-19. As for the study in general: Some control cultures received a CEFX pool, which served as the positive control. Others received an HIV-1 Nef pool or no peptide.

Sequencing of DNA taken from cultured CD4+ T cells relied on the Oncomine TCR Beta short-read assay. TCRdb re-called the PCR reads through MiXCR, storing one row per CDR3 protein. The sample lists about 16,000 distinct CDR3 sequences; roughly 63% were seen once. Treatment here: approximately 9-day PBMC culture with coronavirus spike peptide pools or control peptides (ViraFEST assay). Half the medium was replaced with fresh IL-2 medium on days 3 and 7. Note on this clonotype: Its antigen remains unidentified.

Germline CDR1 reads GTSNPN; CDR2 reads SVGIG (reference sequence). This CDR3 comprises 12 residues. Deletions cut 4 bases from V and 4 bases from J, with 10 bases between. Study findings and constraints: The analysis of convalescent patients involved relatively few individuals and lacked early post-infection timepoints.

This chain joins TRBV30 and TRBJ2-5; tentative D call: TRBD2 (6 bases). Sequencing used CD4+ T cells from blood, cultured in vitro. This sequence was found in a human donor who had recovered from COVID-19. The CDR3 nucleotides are TGTGCCTGGACGACTAGAGCAGAGACCCAGTACTTC. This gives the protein CAWTTRAETQYF.